This TCR beta chain is drawn from a study of CD8+ T cells in alopecia areata. Specified treatment: oral pan-JAK inhibitor, 5-10 mg twice daily. Lesional scalp tissue (obtained by punch biopsy) and peripheral blood were collected from alopecia areata patients. After isolation, RNA underwent reverse transcription to generate cDNA as the sequencing template. Profiled with immunoSEQ multiplex PCR; TCRdb holds only in-frame clones, not every one. The repertoire holds about 6,900 clones, approximately 71% seen once, with approximately 16% in the top ten. This CDR3 contains 13 residues. Per germline, CDR1 MNHNY and CDR2 SVGAGI (reference sequence). With 6 bases removed from V and 3 bases from J, the gap between germline ends came to 11 bases. This clone was seen a few times.

The V call is TRBV6-6, the J call TRBJ1-2, with unresolved D. The sequences come from skin, collected at week 4, from a patient treated with tofacitinib. This sequence originates from a human donor with alopecia areata. The CDR3 sequence: CASSPGSDYGYTF. CDR3 DNA: TGTGCCAGCAGCCCCGGCAGCGACTATGGCTACACCTTC.